Listed here is a single T cell receptor beta chain. Antigen: not known. The data originate from a study of cytomegalovirus exposure and HLA in healthy donors. General study results and limits: Cytomegalovirus-associated status was assigned to approximately 160 TCR beta chains. Later analysis showed TCR association rates varying by HLA locus, highest for DRB1 and lowest for HLA-C. As was reported, the HLA-A and HLA-B alleles of most subjects were accurately predicted from TCR beta sequences.

This CDR3 has 15 residues. Per germline, CDR1 MNHNS and CDR2 SASEGT. The V and J ends lost 2 bases and 6 bases, in that order; junction bases with no gene match: 9. The PCR used 60 Vbeta and 13 Jbeta primers. Assay: immunoSEQ multiplex PCR; the TCRdb copy retains only in-frame clones and omits some. The sample carries roughly 98,000 clones, approximately 74% recorded once. The source material was PBMCs. The chain is built from TRBV6-1 and TRBJ1-1, with 7 nucleotides matching TRBD1. The clonotype comes from a female donor in good health and CMV-seropositive. The CDR3 loop reads CASSETGVGGAEAFF. DNA for the CDR3: TGTGCCAGCAGTGAAACAGGGGTCGGGGGAGCTGAAGCTTTCTTT.